The 20 T cell receptor beta chains presented below share a single source sample, sequenced in a study of cytomegalovirus exposure and HLA in healthy donors. 13 Jbeta primers and 60 Vbeta primers were used for the PCR. The method was immunoSEQ multiplex PCR; TCRdb's version includes in-frame clones alone and lacks a portion of them. This sample has 150,000 to 200,000 clones, with approximately 80% found just once. Material: PBMCs. The receptors shown here come from a girl between 5 and 17 years old in good health and CMV-seropositive.

This chain links TRBV7-9 with TRBJ1-1; D unresolved. This CDR3 has 15 residues. The germline V gene has CDR1 SEHNR and CDR2 FQNEAQ (reference sequence). V lost 1 base and J 1 base, leaving 10 bases between the germline ends. As DNA, the CDR3 is TGTGCCAGCAGCTTAGGTTGGACTGGGAACACTGAAGCTTTCTTT. Residues: CASSLGWTGNTEAFF.

As concerns this clone: At one boundary the junction diverges from the germline segment, which might be a read error. V and J are TRBV7-9 and TRBJ2-7; 7 nucleotides agree with TRBD1. Germline values: CDR1 SEHNR, CDR2 FQNEAQ (reference sequence). CDR3 length: 12 amino acids. CDR3 protein: CASSLGDSNLLF. CDR3 DNA sequence: TGTGCCAGCAGCTTAGGGGACAGCAACCTCCTCTTC.

V is TRBV6-5 and J is TRBJ1-2; D may be TRBD1 (6 bases). Germline assignment: CDR1 MNHEY and CDR2 SVGAGI. The CDR3 extends over 15 amino acids. V was trimmed by 2 bases and J by 8 bases, leaving 18 bases between them. The CDR3 loop reads CASSYTLTGFSGYTF. The CDR3, as DNA: TGTGCCAGCAGTTACACTCTAACAGGGTTCAGCGGCTACACCTTC.

The chain joins TRBV21-1 to TRBJ1-5; the table's D call, TRBD1, was not checked against the DNA. TRBV21-1 is a known pseudogene. The CDR3 spans 18 residues. CDR3 nucleotide sequence: TGTGCCAGCAGCGAAGCATCGGGACAGGGGGTTAGCAATCAGCCCCAGCATTTT. Residues: CASSEASGQGVSNQPQHF.

The rearrangement links TRBV4-1 to TRBJ2-4; 16 bases map to TRBD2. The germline V gene has CDR1 MGHRA and CDR2 YSYEKL. The CDR3 length is 18 residues. V shed 3 bases and J 1 base; nucleotides not matched to a gene: 3. CDR3 sequence: CASSQGLAGGPAKNIQYF. The CDR3 DNA follows: TGCGCCAGCAGCCAGGGACTAGCGGGAGGGCCGGCCAAAAACATTCAGTACTTC.

The chain combines TRBV5-1 with TRBJ1-1, with D possibly being TRBD1 (5 bases). Germline V gene data show CDR1 as SGHRS and CDR2 as YFSETQ. There are 13 residues in the CDR3. Trimming shortened V by 2 bases and J by 1 base, and 6 bases separated the two germline ends. The CDR3 is CASSFGGNTEAFF. For the CDR3, the DNA is TGCGCCAGCAGCTTCGGGGGGAACACTGAAGCTTTCTTT.

This chain links TRBV9 with TRBJ2-1, with TRBD2 identical over 8 bases. The CDR3 is made up of 14 amino acids. CDR1 SGDLS and CDR2 YYNGEE come from the germline V gene. Trimming cost V 4 bases and J 4 bases; bases outside gene matches: 4. CDR3 sequence: CASSREGGYNEQFF. The CDR3 nucleotides are TGTGCCAGCAGCCGGGAGGGTGGTTACAATGAGCAGTTCTTC.

This chain connects TRBV27 to TRBJ2-7; maybe TRBD2 (5 bases). Germline V CDR1 and CDR2: MNHEY, SMNVEV (reference sequence). Trimming took off 0 bases at V and 3 bases at J, with 15 bases between the two ends. The CDR3 spans 16 residues. CDR3: CASSLSIDYKVYEQYF. CDR3 DNA: TGTGCCAGCAGTTTATCGATCGACTATAAGGTCTACGAGCAGTACTTC.

The rearrangement links TRBV6-6 to TRBJ2-1; 8 nucleotides agree with TRBD2. Per germline, CDR1 MNHNY and CDR2 SVGAGI (reference sequence). V lost 2 bases to trimming and J lost 4 bases; unmatched junction nucleotides: 7. The CDR3 consists of 16 residues. CDR3 nucleotides: TGTGCCAGCAGTTACCCATCGGTAGCGGGATACAATGAGCAGTTCTTC. Translation gives CASSYPSVAGYNEQFF.

The chain joins TRBV5-1 to TRBJ2-3; the D gene is possibly TRBD1 (6 bases). CDR3 length: 14 residues. Trimming removed 0 bases from V and 2 bases from J, with 7 bases in between. CDR1 and CDR2 (germline): SGHRS, YFSETQ. CDR3 in DNA: TGCGCCAGCAGCTTGGGGACAGTCACAGATACGCAGTATTTT. Amino acids: CASSLGTVTDTQYF.

The chain links TRBV11-2 to TRBJ2-3; D gene uncertain. The V end was cut by 2 bases, the J end by 6 bases, with 6 bases between. Per the germline V gene, CDR1 is SGHAT and CDR2 is FQNNGV. The CDR3 extends over 12 amino acids. CDR3 nucleotides: TGTGCCAGCAGCTTATACGGGGATACGCAGTATTTT. Protein product: CASSLYGDTQYF. The entire variable domain, with the rest obtained from reference TRBV11-2 and TRBJ2-3, is as follows: EAGVAQSPRYKIIEKRQSVAFWCNPISGHATLYWYQQILGQGPKLLIQFQNNGVVDDSQLPKDRFSAERLKGVDSTLKIQPAKLEDSAVYLCASSLYGDTQYFGPGTRLTVL.

V usage is TRBV14 and J usage is TRBJ2-1; D may be TRBD1 (5 bases). Looked up from germline, CDR1 is SGHDN and CDR2 is FVKESK. The CDR3 has 14 amino acids. Deletions cut 4 bases from V and 0 bases from J, with 7 bases between. In DNA, the CDR3 is TGTGCCAGCAGCCCTAGGGGCTCCTACAATGAGCAGTTCTTC. This encodes CASSPRGSYNEQFF.

The chain couples TRBV10-2 to TRBJ2-2, with 8 bases aligning to TRBD2. This CDR3 contains 16 residues. CDR1 is WSHSY and CDR2 is SAAADI in the germline V gene. The V and J ends lost 0 bases and 5 bases, in that order; junction bases with no gene match: 5. CDR3 in amino acids: CASSESQRERTGELFF. In DNA, the CDR3 is TGCGCCAGCAGTGAGTCCCAGCGGGAGAGGACCGGGGAGCTGTTTTTT.

V is TRBV10-1 and J is TRBJ1-2; 9 nucleotides align to TRBD1. Trimming removed 2 bases from V and 7 bases from J; junction bases left unmatched: 5. From germline, CDR1 is WNHNN and CDR2 SYGVQD (reference sequence). CDR3 size: 14 residues. This CDR3 is CASSETGGTSGYTF. CDR3 nucleotides: TGCGCCAGCAGTGAGACAGGGGGCACATCTGGCTACACCTTC.

The V and J genes are TRBV29-1 and TRBJ2-2, with D tentatively TRBD1 (6 bases). The V gene lost 3 bases and the J gene lost 8 bases, with 16 bases spanning the gap. CDR1 SQVTM and CDR2 ANQGSEA come from the germline V gene. The CDR3 sequence is 14 residues long. The CDR3 spells CSVEGVLQGGELFF. CDR3 nucleotide sequence: TGCAGCGTTGAGGGGGTATTGCAGGGGGGGGAGCTGTTTTTT.

This clone appeared a few times. V and J are TRBV18 and TRBJ2-7; TRBD1 matches at 8 bases. The germline V gene encodes CDR1 KGHSH and CDR2 LQKENI. The CDR3 covers 12 residues. Trimming at V came to 3 bases and at J to 5 bases, leaving 0 bases not matched to a gene. The CDR3 region has the DNA TGTGCCAGCTCACCGGACAGGGACGAGCAGTACTTC. Its protein product is CASSPDRDEQYF.

This chain links TRBV19 with TRBJ2-5, with 7 bases matching TRBD2. V was clipped by 8 bases and J by 5 bases; unmatched bases: 8. The CDR3 loop spans 13 amino acids. Germline V gene sequence: CDR1 LNHDA, CDR2 SQIVND (reference sequence). CDR3 nucleotides: TGTGCCAGTCAACCTAGCGGCGGCGAGACCCAGTACTTC. Protein product: CASQPSGGETQYF.

A word on this clone: Within the sample, other DNA sequences also encode this same CDR3. The CDR3 sequence is CAWGLAGVSYEQYF. The DNA of the CDR3 is TGTGCCTGGGGACTAGCGGGGGTTTCCTACGAGCAGTACTTC. V and J are TRBV30 and TRBJ2-7; 13 nucleotides agree with TRBD2. CDR3 length equals 14 residues. Germline V lookup: CDR1 GTSNPN, CDR2 SVGIG (reference sequence). V lost 5 bases, J lost 1 base, and 2 bases stayed unmatched. Full variable domain (missing parts from reference TRBV30 and TRBJ2-7): SQTIHQWPATLVQPVGSPLSLECTVEGTSNPNLYWYRQAAGRGLQLLFYSVGIGQISSEVPQNLSASRPQDRQFILSSKKLLLSDSGFYLCAWGLAGVSYEQYFGPGTRLTVT.

The rearrangement uses TRBV9 and TRBJ1-2; 7 bases are shared with TRBD1. The trim removed 3 bases at V and 4 bases at J, leaving 9 bases unmatched. In germline, CDR1 is SGDLS, CDR2 YYNGEE. CDR3 length: 15 amino acids. The CDR3 coding sequence is TGTGCCAGCAGCGGCCAGGGACAGCAGGCCTATGGCTACACCTTC. Amino acids: CASSGQGQQAYGYTF.

The CDR3 here is CASSDPQSDTQYF. The CDR3 nucleotides are TGTGCCAGCAGTGACCCCCAGTCAGATACGCAGTATTTT. The chain uses TRBV25-1 and TRBJ2-3, with unresolved D. Germline lookup yields CDR1 MGHDK and CDR2 SYGVNS. The CDR3 is made up of 13 amino acids. Between the trimmed V and J ends, which lost 3 bases and 4 bases, there was a span of 8 bases.